The 21 T cell receptor beta chains reported below all come from one sample, sequenced in a study of T cells in Graves' hyperthyroidism and ophthalmopathy. TCR beta CDR3 regions were amplified from RNA transcripts. The TCR CDR3 first-round RT-PCR relied on the HTBI primer set. TCRdb ran MiXCR on the multiplex PCR reads and lists one entry per CDR3 protein. The sample holds 200,000 to 250,000 distinct CDR3 sequences, approximately 16% seen once. What was sequenced was blood. These receptors all stem from a woman aged 45-65 years with Graves' hyperthyroidism.

The chain employs TRBV7-3 and TRBJ2-4; the match to TRBD2 covers 8 bases. The V segment lost 5 bases and the J segment 6 bases; nucleotides outside the gene matches: 9. CDR1 SGHTA and CDR2 FQGTGA come from the germline V gene. The CDR3 has 15 residues. The CDR3 DNA is TGTGCCAGCAGCCCCCAGCGGGGGTGGGGAAACATTCAGTACTTC. Residues: CASSPQRGWGNIQYF.

V and J are TRBV19 and TRBJ1-1; maybe TRBD1 (6 bases). Trimming removed 5 bases from V and 1 base from J, with 11 bases in between. Germline CDR1 is LNHDA and CDR2 is SQIVND (reference sequence). The CDR3 has 14 amino acids. CDR3 protein: CASSVTGANTEAFF. The DNA for the CDR3 is TGTGCCAGTAGTGTGACAGGCGCGAACACTGAAGCTTTCTTT.

This clonotype was recorded many times. CDR3 loop: CSARAGWGLAGQVEQFF. DNA of the CDR3: TGCAGTGCTAGAGCAGGATGGGGGCTAGCGGGACAGGTTGAGCAGTTCTTC. This chain joins TRBV20-1 and TRBJ2-1; tentatively, D is TRBD2 (9 bases). Trimming cost V 1 base and J 9 bases, with 25 bases left between them. CDR3 length: 17 amino acids. Germline-derived CDR1 and CDR2 are DFQATT and SNEGSKA (reference sequence).

This clonotype appeared many times. The rearrangement uses TRBV28 and TRBJ2-3, with D perhaps matching TRBD2 (6 bases). CDR1 and CDR2 (germline): MDHEN, SYDVKM. The V gene lost 1 base and the J gene lost 8 bases, with 16 bases spanning the gap. This CDR3 is built from 15 residues. The CDR3 sequence is CASSLSPSMGGTQYF. CDR3 coding DNA: TGTGCCAGCAGTTTATCCCCAAGCATGGGGGGTACGCAGTATTTT.

This clonotype has a count of ten or more. The chain joins TRBV6-1 to TRBJ1-1, with 9 bases that match TRBD1. The CDR3 has 17 residues. The V gene end was trimmed by 5 bases and the J gene end by 0 bases; junction bases not matched to a gene: 10. Germline V CDR1 and CDR2: MNHNS, SASEGT. In DNA form, the CDR3 reads TGTGCCAGCAGTCGTAGAACAGGGGGCGAGATGAACACTGAAGCTTTCTTT. Its translation is CASSRRTGGEMNTEAFF.

This chain uses TRBV2 with TRBJ1-4; 8 bases match TRBD1. The CDR3 length is 16 residues. The germline gives CDR1 SNHLY, CDR2 FYNNEI. V shed 6 bases and J 0 bases; nucleotides not matched to a gene: 6. CDR3 bases: TGTGCCAGCAGATTTGCAGGGGGCGCAACTAATGAAAAACTGTTTTTT. Its protein is CASRFAGGATNEKLFF.

This clonotype occurred many times. The J gene is TRBJ1-6, the V gene TRBV6-5; 8 nucleotides line up with TRBD1. With V trimmed by 2 bases and J by 9 bases, 12 bases remained unmatched. The CDR3 has 17 residues. The germline V gene has CDR1 MNHEY and CDR2 SVGAGI. Here the CDR3 DNA reads TGTGCCAGCAGTTACACCAGAGCAGGGGGCGGTGGTTCACCCCTCCACTTT. Translation gives CASSYTRAGGGGSPLHF.

This clonotype was picked up many times. The chain links TRBV14 to TRBJ1-6; D call uncertain. The CDR3 runs 13 residues. CDR1 and CDR2 (germline): SGHDN, FVKESK. Between the trimmed V and J ends, which lost 1 base and 6 bases, there was a span of 4 bases. CDR3 loop: CASSQAFNSPLHF. The CDR3 nucleotides read TGTGCCAGCAGCCAAGCCTTTAATTCACCCCTCCACTTT.

The rearrangement links TRBV19 to TRBJ1-2; D may be TRBD1 (6 bases). This CDR3 is built from 14 residues. V dropped 3 bases and J dropped 4 bases, with 12 bases sitting between them. Germline values: CDR1 LNHDA, CDR2 SQIVND (reference sequence). CDR3 bases: TGTGCCAGTAGTATCGAAGGACAGTTCTATGGCTACACCTTC. Protein sequence: CASSIEGQFYGYTF.

This clonotype was counted only a few times. The chain employs TRBV9 and TRBJ1-5; D gene uncertain. Germline V lookup: CDR1 SGDLS, CDR2 YYNGEE. The V end was cut by 3 bases, the J end by 0 bases, with 4 bases between. The CDR3 is 13 amino acids. The CDR3, as DNA: TGTGCCAGCAGCGCAAGTAGCAATCAGCCCCAGCATTTT. This encodes CASSASSNQPQHF.

This clonotype has ten or more counts. CDR3 sequence (DNA): TGTGCCAGCAGCCTTTGGACTAGCGCCGACAATGAGCAGTTCTTC. Protein product: CASSLWTSADNEQFF. The rearrangement joins TRBV14 to TRBJ2-1; the match to TRBD2 covers 9 bases. V lost 4 bases to trimming and J lost 5 bases; unmatched junction nucleotides: 6. The CDR3 has 15 residues. The V gene's germline CDR1 is SGHDN and CDR2 FVKESK.

In this sample, this clonotype turned up a few times. This sequence joins TRBV5-1 and TRBJ1-4, with D possibly being TRBD1 (6 bases). CDR1 is SGHRS, CDR2 YFSETQ, per germline. CDR3 length: 15 residues. The V gene lost 4 bases and the J gene lost 1 base, with 11 bases spanning the gap. The CDR3 DNA sequence: TGCGCCAGCAGCGCCAACAGGGTAACTAATGAAAAACTGTTTTTT. Residues: CASSANRVTNEKLFF.

This clonotype was detected many times. Compared with germline, one end of the junction differs, possibly owing to a read error. The V gene is TRBV11-3, the J gene TRBJ1-1; no firm D call. The length of the CDR3 is 13 residues. Germline V gene data show CDR1 as SGHNT and CDR2 as YENEEA. The DNA of the CDR3 is TGTGCCAGCAGCTTAGAAGGGAGGACTGGAGCTTTCTTT. Translating gives CASSLEGRTGAFF.

This clonotype has at least ten counts. V and J are TRBV12-3 or TRBV12-4 and TRBJ2-7; D may be TRBD1 or TRBD2 (5 bases each). Trimming cost V 6 bases and J 0 bases, with 12 bases left between them. The length of the CDR3 is 14 residues. This chain's CDR3 is CASSGTESSYEQYF. For the CDR3, the DNA is TGTGCCAGCAGCGGGACGGAGAGCTCCTACGAGCAGTACTTC.

This clonotype occurred many times. The chain recombines TRBV30 with TRBJ1-5, with D tentatively TRBD1 (5 bases). V was clipped by 5 bases and J by 0 bases, with 14 bases between them. The CDR3 consists of 15 residues. From germline, CDR1 is GTSNPN and CDR2 SVGIG (reference sequence). CDR3: CAWAWGTDSNQPQHF. CDR3 sequence (DNA): TGTGCCTGGGCTTGGGGGACGGATAGCAATCAGCCCCAGCATTTT.

With regard to this clonotype: This may stem from a read error, because a much larger clone lies one nucleotide away. The rearrangement joins TRBV18 to TRBJ2-1; 10 bases fit TRBD1. The CDR3 covers 15 residues. Per the germline V gene, CDR1 is KGHSH and CDR2 is LQKENI. J lost 8 bases, V lost 6 bases, and 10 bases had no gene match. The CDR3 DNA reads TGTGCCAGCTCTCCCGGGACAGGGGAATACGATGAGCAGTTCTTC. This translates into CASSPGTGEYDEQFF.

This clonotype appeared many times. The chain has TRBV30 and TRBJ2-3, with 14 bases lining up with TRBD2. Per the germline V gene, CDR1 is GTSNPN and CDR2 is SVGIG (reference sequence). V was pared by 8 bases and J by 0 bases, with 10 bases of the junction left unmatched. The CDR3 totals 17 residues. The CDR3 here is CARTGLAGVGSTDTQYF. Here the CDR3 DNA reads TGTGCCCGGACGGGACTAGCGGGAGTTGGTAGCACAGATACGCAGTATTTT.

At least ten counts were recorded for this clonotype. This chain links TRBV7-2 with TRBJ2-7, with 8 bases matching TRBD1. The CDR3 contains 13 residues. The germline gives CDR1 SGHTA, CDR2 FQGNSA. The V and J ends lost 8 bases and 5 bases, in that order; junction bases with no gene match: 8. Written as DNA, the CDR3 is TGTGCCAGCCGGGACAGGTCTCAGAACGAGCAGTACTTC. It encodes CASRDRSQNEQYF.

The gene calls are TRBV28 and TRBJ1-5, with a tentative D call TRBD1 (6 bases). The CDR3 contains 15 residues. CDR1 and CDR2 from the germline V gene are MDHEN and SYDVKM. V lost 6 bases and J 2 bases, leaving 14 bases between the germline ends. Written as DNA, the CDR3 is TGTGCCAGCAGGACACAGGGTCTCGGCAATCAGCCCCAGCATTTT. Translation: CASRTQGLGNQPQHF. The full variable domain, in which reference TRBV28 and TRBJ1-5 provide the parts outside the CDR3, is DVKVTQSSRYLVKRTGEKVFLECVQDMDHENMFWYRQDPGLGLRLIYFSYDVKMKEKGDIPEGYSVSREKKERFSLILESASTNQTSMYLCASRTQGLGNQPQHFGDGTRLSIL.

This clonotype came up many times. CDR3 nucleotide sequence: TGTGCCAGCAGCTTAGCACTGGGGAACAATGAGCAGTTCTTC. Protein product: CASSLALGNNEQFF. The chain recombines TRBV7-2 with TRBJ2-1; D is ambiguous. The germline CDR1 and CDR2 sequences are SGHTA and FQGNSA. Trimming shortened V by 0 bases and J by 5 bases, and 8 bases separated the two germline ends. The CDR3 sequence is 14 residues long.

This clonotype has at least ten counts. The chain links TRBV24-1 to TRBJ2-1; 8 bases map to TRBD2. The CDR3 extends over 15 amino acids. The germline V gene encodes CDR1 KGHDR and CDR2 SFDVKD. The ends lost 4 bases at V and 8 bases at J; junction bases unmatched: 9. The CDR3 sequence: CATSDPLTSVHEQFF. In DNA, the CDR3 is TGTGCCACCAGTGACCCACTGACTAGCGTTCATGAGCAGTTCTTC.